The T cell receptor (beta chain) described here comes from a study of blood T cell repertoires in COVID-19. Study-level information: COVID-19 samples from acute and convalescent phases originated in the United States, Italy and Spain. T cells, B-cell-depleted T cells, or PBMCs provided the cDNA or gDNA that served as material.

Under the authors' procedure: Amplifying reference gene primers gave estimates of nucleated cell counts. Sequencing used immunoSEQ multiplex PCR; TCRdb keeps in-frame clones, though not all of them. V, J and clone size reflect that table, while D and trimming were determined from the DNA. Altogether 400,000 to 450,000 clones are present, roughly 89% being singletons, with the ten largest covering more than 0.7%. V lost 1 base and J lost 1; bases outside the gene matches: 9. The CDR3 sequence is 19 residues long. Germline V lookup: CDR1 SEHNR, CDR2 FQNEAQ (reference sequence). This clone has just one count. One Seattle source followed patients from active infection through their disease course.

The sequence was collected from a man aged 18 to 29 with COVID-19, enrolled during active disease. The specimen was peripheral blood. J is TRBJ2-1 and V is TRBV7-9, with TRBD2 identical over 11 bases. CDR3 coding DNA: TGTGCCAGCAGCTTAGTGGGTAGCGGGGGGGCTCGGTCCTACAATGAGCAGTTCTTC. The encoded protein is CASSLVGSGGARSYNEQFF.